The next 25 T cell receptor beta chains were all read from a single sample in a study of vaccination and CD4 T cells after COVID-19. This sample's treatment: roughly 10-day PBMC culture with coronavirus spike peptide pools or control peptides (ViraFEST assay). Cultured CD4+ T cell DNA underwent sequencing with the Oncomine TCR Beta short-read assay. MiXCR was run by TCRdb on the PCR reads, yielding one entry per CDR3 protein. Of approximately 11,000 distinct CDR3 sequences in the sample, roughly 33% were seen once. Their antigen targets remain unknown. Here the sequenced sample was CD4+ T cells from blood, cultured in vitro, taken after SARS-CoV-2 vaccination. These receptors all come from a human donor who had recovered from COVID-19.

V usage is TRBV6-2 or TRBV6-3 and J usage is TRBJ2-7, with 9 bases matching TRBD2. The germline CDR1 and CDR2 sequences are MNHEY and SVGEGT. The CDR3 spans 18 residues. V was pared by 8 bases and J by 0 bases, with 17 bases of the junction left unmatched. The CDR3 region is CASSGWLAGIPSSYEQYF. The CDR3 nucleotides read TGTGCCAGCTCTGGGTGGCTAGCGGGGATTCCGAGCTCCTACGAGCAGTACTTC.

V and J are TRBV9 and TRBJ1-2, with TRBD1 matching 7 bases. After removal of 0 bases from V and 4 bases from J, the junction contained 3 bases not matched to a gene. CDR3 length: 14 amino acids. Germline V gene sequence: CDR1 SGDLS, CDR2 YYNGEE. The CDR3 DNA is TGTGCCAGCAGCGTAGGGACAGGAACCTATGGCTACACCTTC. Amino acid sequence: CASSVGTGTYGYTF.

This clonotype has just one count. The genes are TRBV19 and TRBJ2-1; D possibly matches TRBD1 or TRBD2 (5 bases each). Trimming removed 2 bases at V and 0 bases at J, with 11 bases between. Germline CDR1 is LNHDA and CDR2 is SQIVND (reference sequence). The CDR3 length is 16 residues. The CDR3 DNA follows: TGTGCCAGTAGTATATTTGGGGGAACCTCCTACAATGAGCAGTTCTTC. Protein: CASSIFGGTSYNEQFF.

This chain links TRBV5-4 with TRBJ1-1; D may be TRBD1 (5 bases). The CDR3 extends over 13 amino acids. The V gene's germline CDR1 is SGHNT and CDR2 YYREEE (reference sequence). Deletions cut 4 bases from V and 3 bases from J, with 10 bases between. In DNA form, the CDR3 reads TGTGCCAGCAGCCGGGACCGCCACACTGAAGCTTTCTTT. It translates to CASSRDRHTEAFF.

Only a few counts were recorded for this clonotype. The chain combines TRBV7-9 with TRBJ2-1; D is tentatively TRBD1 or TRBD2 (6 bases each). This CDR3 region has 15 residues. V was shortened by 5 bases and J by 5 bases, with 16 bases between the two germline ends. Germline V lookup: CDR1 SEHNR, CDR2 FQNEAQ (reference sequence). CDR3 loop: CASSLVGGTDNEQFF. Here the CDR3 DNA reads TGTGCCAGCAGCCTTGTGGGGGGCACGGACAATGAGCAGTTCTTC.

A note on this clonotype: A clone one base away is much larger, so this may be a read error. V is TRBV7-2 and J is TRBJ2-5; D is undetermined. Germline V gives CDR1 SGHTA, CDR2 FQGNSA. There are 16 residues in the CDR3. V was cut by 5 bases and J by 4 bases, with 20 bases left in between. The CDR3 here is CASSPTTLGWRETQYF. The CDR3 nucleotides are TGTGCCAGCAGCCCCACTACGCTGGGGTGGCGAGAGACCCAGTACTTC.

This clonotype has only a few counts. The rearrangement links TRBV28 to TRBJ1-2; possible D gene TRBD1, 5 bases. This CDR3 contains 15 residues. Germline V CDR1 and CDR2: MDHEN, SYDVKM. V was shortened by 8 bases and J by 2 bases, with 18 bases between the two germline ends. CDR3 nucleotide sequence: TGTGCCAGCGTAGGTGGAGGGGCACCCAACTATGGCTACACCTTC. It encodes CASVGGGAPNYGYTF.

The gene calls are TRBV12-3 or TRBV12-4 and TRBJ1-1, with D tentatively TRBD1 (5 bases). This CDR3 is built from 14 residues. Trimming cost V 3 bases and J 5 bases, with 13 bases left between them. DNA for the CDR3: TGTGCCAGCAGTTTCTCAGGGCGAGGAACTGAAGCTTTCTTT. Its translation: CASSFSGRGTEAFF.

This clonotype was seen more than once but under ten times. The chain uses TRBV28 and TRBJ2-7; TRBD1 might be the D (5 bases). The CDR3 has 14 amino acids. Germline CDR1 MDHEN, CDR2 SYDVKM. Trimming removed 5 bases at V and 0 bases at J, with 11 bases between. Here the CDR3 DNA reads TGTGCCAGCAGTGCCAGGGCCCGCTCCTACGAGCAGTACTTC. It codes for CASSARARSYEQYF.

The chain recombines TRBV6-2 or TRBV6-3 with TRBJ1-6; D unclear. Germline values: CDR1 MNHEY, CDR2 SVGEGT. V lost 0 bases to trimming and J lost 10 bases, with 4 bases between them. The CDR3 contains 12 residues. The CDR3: CASSYSTSPLHF. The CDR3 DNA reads TGTGCCAGCAGTTACTCAACCTCACCCCTCCACTTT.

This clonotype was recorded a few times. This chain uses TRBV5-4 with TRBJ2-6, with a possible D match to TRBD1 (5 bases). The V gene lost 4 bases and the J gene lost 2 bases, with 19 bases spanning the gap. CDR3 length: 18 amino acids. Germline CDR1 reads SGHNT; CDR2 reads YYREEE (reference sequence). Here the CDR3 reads CASSHRSSRVTGANVLTF. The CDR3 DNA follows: TGTGCCAGCAGCCACAGATCGAGCAGGGTCACTGGGGCCAACGTCCTGACTTTC. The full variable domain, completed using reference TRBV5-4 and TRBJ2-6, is ETGVTQSPTHLIKTRGQQVTLRCSSQSGHNTVSWYQQALGQGPQFIFQYYREEENGRGNFPPRFSGLQFPNYSSELNVNALELDDSALYLCASSHRSSRVTGANVLTFGAGSRLTVL.

The CDR3 loop is CASTSTGSTDTQYF. CDR3 sequence (DNA): TGTGCCAGCACTTCGACAGGGAGCACAGATACGCAGTATTTT. The chain has TRBV18 and TRBJ2-3; 7 bases map to TRBD1. Germline V gene sequence: CDR1 KGHSH, CDR2 LQKENI. J was trimmed by 0 bases and V by 8 bases; bases with no gene match: 5. The CDR3 loop spans 14 amino acids.

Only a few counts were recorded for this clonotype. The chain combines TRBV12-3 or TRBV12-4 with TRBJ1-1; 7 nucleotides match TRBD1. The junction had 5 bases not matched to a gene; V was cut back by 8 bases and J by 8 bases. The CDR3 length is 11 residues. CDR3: CASRGQTEAFF. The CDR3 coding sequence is TGTGCCAGCCGGGGACAGACCGAAGCTTTCTTT.

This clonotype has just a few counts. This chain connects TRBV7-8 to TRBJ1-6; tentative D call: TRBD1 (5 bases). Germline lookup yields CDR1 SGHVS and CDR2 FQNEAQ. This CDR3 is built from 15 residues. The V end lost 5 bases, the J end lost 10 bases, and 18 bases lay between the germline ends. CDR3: CASSLPLGAGSPLHF. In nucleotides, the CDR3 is TGTGCCAGCAGCCTCCCCCTTGGAGCAGGGTCACCCCTCCACTTT.

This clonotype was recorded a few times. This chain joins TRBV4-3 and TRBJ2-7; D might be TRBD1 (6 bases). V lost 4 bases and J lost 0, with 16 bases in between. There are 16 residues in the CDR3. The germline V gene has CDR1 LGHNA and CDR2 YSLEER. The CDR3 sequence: CASSRKLGASSYEQYF. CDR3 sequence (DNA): TGCGCCAGCAGCCGGAAATTGGGGGCGAGCTCCTACGAGCAGTACTTC.

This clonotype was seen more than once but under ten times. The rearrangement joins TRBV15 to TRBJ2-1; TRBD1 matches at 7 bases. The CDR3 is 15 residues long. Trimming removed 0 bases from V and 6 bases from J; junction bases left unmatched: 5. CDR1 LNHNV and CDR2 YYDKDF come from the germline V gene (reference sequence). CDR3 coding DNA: TGTGCCACCAGCAGAGATCGACAGGGAAGCAATGAGCAGTTCTTC. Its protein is CATSRDRQGSNEQFF.

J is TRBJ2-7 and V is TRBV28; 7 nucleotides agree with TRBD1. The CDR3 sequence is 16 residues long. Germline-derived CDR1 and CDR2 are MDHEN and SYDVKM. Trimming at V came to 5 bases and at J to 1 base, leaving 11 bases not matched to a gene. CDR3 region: CASSPSGTVDSYEQYF. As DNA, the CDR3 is TGTGCCAGCAGTCCTTCCGGGACAGTGGATTCCTACGAGCAGTACTTC.

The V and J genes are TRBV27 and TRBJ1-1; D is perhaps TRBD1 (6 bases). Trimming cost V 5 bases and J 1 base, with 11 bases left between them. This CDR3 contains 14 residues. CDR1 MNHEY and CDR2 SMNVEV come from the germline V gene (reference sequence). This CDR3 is CASSIFRGNTEAFF. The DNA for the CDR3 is TGTGCCAGCAGTATTTTCAGGGGGAACACTGAAGCTTTCTTT.

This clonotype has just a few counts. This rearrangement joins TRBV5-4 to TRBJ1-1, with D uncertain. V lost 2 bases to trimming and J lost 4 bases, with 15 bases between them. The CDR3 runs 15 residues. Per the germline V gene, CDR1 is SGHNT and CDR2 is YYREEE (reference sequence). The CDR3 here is CASSLEVAKGTEAFF. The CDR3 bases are TGTGCCAGCAGCTTAGAAGTCGCGAAAGGCACTGAAGCTTTCTTT.

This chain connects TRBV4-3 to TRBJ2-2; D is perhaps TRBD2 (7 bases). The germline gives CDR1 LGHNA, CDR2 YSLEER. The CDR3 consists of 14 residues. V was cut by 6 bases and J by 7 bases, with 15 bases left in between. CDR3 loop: CASRKGGADGELFF. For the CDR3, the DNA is TGCGCCAGCAGAAAAGGGGGGGCAGACGGGGAGCTGTTTTTT.

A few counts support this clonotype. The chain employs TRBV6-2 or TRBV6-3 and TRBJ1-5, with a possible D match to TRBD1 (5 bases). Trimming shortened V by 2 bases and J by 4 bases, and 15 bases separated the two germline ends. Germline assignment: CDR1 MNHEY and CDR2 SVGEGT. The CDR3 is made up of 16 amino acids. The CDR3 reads CASSYVGAGGNQPQHF. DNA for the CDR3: TGTGCCAGCAGTTACGTTGGGGCCGGGGGAAATCAGCCCCAGCATTTT.

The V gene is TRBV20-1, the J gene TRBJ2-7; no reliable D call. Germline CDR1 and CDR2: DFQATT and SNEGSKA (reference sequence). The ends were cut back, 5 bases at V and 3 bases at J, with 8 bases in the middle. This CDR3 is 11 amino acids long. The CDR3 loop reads CSAPGYYEQYF. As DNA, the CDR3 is TGCAGTGCTCCGGGCTACTACGAGCAGTACTTC.

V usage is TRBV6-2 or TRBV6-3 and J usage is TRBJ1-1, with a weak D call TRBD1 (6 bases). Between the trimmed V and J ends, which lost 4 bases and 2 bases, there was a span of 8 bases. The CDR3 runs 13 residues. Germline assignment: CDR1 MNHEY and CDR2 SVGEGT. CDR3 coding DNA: TGTGCCAGCAGTTTGACAGGTAACACTGAAGCTTTCTTT. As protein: CASSLTGNTEAFF.

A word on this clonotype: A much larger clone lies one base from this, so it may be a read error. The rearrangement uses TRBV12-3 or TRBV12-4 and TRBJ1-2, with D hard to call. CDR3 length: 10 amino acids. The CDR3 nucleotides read TGTACCAGCAGTTTCCCGGGCTACACCTTC. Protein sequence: CTSSFPGYTF.

This CDR3 reads CASKFSGTINQPQHF. CDR3 coding DNA: TGTGCCAGTAAATTCTCCGGGACAATAAATCAGCCCCAGCATTTT. This chain links TRBV19 with TRBJ1-5, with a weak D call TRBD1 (6 bases). This CDR3 comprises 15 residues. V lost 7 bases, J lost 4 bases, and 17 bases lay in between. The germline CDR1 and CDR2 sequences are LNHDA and SQIVND (reference sequence).